This is a list of T cell receptor beta chains from one sample in a study of spatial heterogeneity in lung cancer. TCRdb reprocessed the 5' RACE reads via MiXCR and lists one record per CDR3 protein. The top ten clones hold about 20% of a sample with around 100,000 distinct CDR3 sequences, around 4.3% of them seen once. Sequences were derived from lung tumor tissue, sampled at surgery. These receptors were obtained from a male donor with early-stage non-small cell lung cancer. Each CDR3 is given with its conserved first and last residue. Fields, in order: J gene, V gene, D gene, clone size, CDR3 DNA, CDR3 protein. D genes are given only for firm matches. Rows give clone size only sometimes, using once, few, many, or a class for an expanded clone.

TRBJ2-1	TRBV28	TRBD1	many	TGTGCCAGCGGGACAGGCCTCTCCTACAATGAGCAGTTCTTC	CASGTGLSYNEQFF
TRBJ1-5	TRBV25-1	-	many	TGTGCCAGCAGTGCTACATATAGCAATCAGCCCCAGCATTTT	CASSATYSNQPQHF
TRBJ2-1	TRBV5-1	TRBD2	many	TGCGCCAGCAGGCCGCCTAGCGGGGGCTCCTACAATGAGCAGTTCTTC	CASRPPSGGSYNEQFF
TRBJ1-1	TRBV20-1	TRBD1	-	TGCAGTGCTAAATCCCCAGGGGGGAACACTGAAGCTTTCTTT	CSAKSPGGNTEAFF
TRBJ2-5	TRBV29-1	-	many	TGCAGCGTTGAAGCTCCCCTTTTCGGGAACCAAGAGACCCAGTACTTC	CSVEAPLFGNQETQYF
TRBJ1-1	TRBV18	-	few	TGTGCCAGCTCACCACATGCAGGGTTGGGCACTGAAGCTTTCTTT	CASSPHAGLGTEAFF
TRBJ2-3	TRBV11-2	-	many	TGTGCCAGCAGCTTATCCTTAGGCGGAGGGGAGGATACGCAGTATTTT	CASSLSLGGGEDTQYF
TRBJ2-1	TRBV29-1	TRBD2	many	TGCAGCGTTGAAGATCCGACCGGGACTAGCGGGACACGCAATGAGCAGTTCTTC	CSVEDPTGTSGTRNEQFF
TRBJ2-3	TRBV4-1	-	many	TGCGCCAGCAGCCAAGAGGCGTACCCTAGCACAGATACGCAGTATTTT	CASSQEAYPSTDTQYF
TRBJ2-3	TRBV21-1	-	many	TGTGCCAGCAGGGGGCGGGAGTTGGATTTT	CASRGRELDF
TRBJ2-3	TRBV2	-	-	TGTGCCAGCAGGCGGACGATAGATACGCAGTATTTT	CASRRTIDTQYF
TRBJ1-1	TRBV7-9	-	-	TGTGCCAGCAGCCTCCAGGTGGCCACTGAAGCTTTCTTT	CASSLQVATEAFF
TRBJ1-3	TRBV2	-	many	TGTGCCAGCAGCGGTCCGGGACTCGGCAGAAGCTCTGGAAACACCATATATTTT	CASSGPGLGRSSGNTIYF
TRBJ2-7	TRBV25-1	-	many	TGTGCCAGCAGTGAAGACGAGAACGAGCAGTACTTC	CASSEDENEQYF
TRBJ1-5	TRBV20-1	-	many	TGCAGTGCTAGTCAGGATAGCAATCAGCCCCAGCATTTT	CSASQDSNQPQHF
TRBJ2-7	TRBV7-9	TRBD2	few	TGTGCCAGCAGCTTAGTTTGGCGGGAGGGCCCCTACGAGCAGTACTTC	CASSLVWREGPYEQYF
TRBJ2-7	TRBV6-1	-	-	TGTGCCAGCGAAGAGGACGGGATGTCCTACGAGCAGTACTTC	CASEEDGMSYEQYF
TRBJ2-5	TRBV6-5	TRBD2	few	TGTGCCAGCAGTTTTCCTAGCGGGAGGGATGGAGAGGAGACCCAGTACTTC	CASSFPSGRDGEETQYF
TRBJ2-7	TRBV5-1	-	many	TGCGCCAGCAGATACGGGGCCGCGGGGTCCTACGAGCAGTACTTC	CASRYGAAGSYEQYF
TRBJ2-1	TRBV7-9	TRBD2	many	TGTGCCAGCGGGAGCGGGAAAGGAAATGAGCAGTTCTTC	CASGSGKGNEQFF
TRBJ2-3	TRBV18	TRBD1	many	TGTGCCAGCTCATCAGACAGGGCAGATACGCAGTATTTT	CASSSDRADTQYF
TRBJ1-6	TRBV10-3	TRBD1	many	TGTGCCATCAGTGAGCCCACAGGGAGGGGGCGAAATTCACCCCTCCACTTT	CAISEPTGRGRNSPLHF
TRBJ1-5	TRBV5-6	-	few	TGTGCCAGCAGCAACAGGAATCAGCCCCAGCATTTT	CASSNRNQPQHF
TRBJ2-1	TRBV6-5	-	many	TGTGCCAGCAGTTACTCTGGGACTGGAGAGAATGAGCAGTTCTTC	CASSYSGTGENEQFF
TRBJ2-2	TRBV28	-	-	TGTGCCAGCATCTCCGGCACCGGGGAGCTGTTTTTT	CASISGTGELFF
TRBJ1-5	TRBV15	-	-	TGTGCCACCAGCAGAGACCAGAGGGATCAGCCCCAGCATTTT	CATSRDQRDQPQHF
TRBJ1-4	TRBV5-1	TRBD1	many	TGCGCCAGCAGCGCCCGGACAGGGGTTGAAAAACTGTTTTTT	CASSARTGVEKLFF
TRBJ2-3	TRBV28	-	many	TGTGCCAGCAGTTATCTCCCGATAGGACGCACAGATACGCAGTATTTT	CASSYLPIGRTDTQYF
TRBJ1-1	TRBV20-1	-	many	TGCAGTGTTAACACCGGGCGGGGCGGCACTGAAGCTTTCTTT	CSVNTGRGGTEAFF
TRBJ2-1	TRBV12-3/TRBV12-4	TRBD2	many	TGTGCCAGCAGTTTAGCGCCCACTAGCGGAGGCCCCTACAATGAGCAGTTCTTC	CASSLAPTSGGPYNEQFF
TRBJ2-3	TRBV15	TRBD2	few	TGTGCCACCAGCAGAGATCAAGCAGCGGGAGAGGATACGCAGTATTTT	CATSRDQAAGEDTQYF
TRBJ2-1	TRBV4-1	-	many	TGCGCCAGCAGCCGAACCTTTTCCTACAATGAGCAGTTCTTC	CASSRTFSYNEQFF
TRBJ2-7	TRBV28	-	many	TGTGCCAGCAGTTTTACTAGTTTTGACGAGCAGTACTTC	CASSFTSFDEQYF
TRBJ2-7	TRBV5-6	-	many	TGTGCCAGCAGCTTGTTTAGCTCGGCCCACGAGCAGTACTTC	CASSLFSSAHEQYF
TRBJ2-1	TRBV5-5	TRBD1	many	TGTGCCAGCACCGCCGACAGGGAAGGCAATGAGCAGTTCTTC	CASTADREGNEQFF
TRBJ2-1	TRBV11-2	-	few	TGTGCCAGCAGCTTAGATCCGGCAGGCAATGAGCAGTTCTTC	CASSLDPAGNEQFF
TRBJ2-7	TRBV18	-	many	TGTGCCAGCTCACCTGGCGGGGAGAGCTACGAGCAGTACTTC	CASSPGGESYEQYF
TRBJ2-7	TRBV28	TRBD2	many	TGTGCCAGCTTCTTCTTGCGGGAGGGCCACACCTACGAGCAGTACTTC	CASFFLREGHTYEQYF
TRBJ1-5	TRBV12-3/TRBV12-4	-	-	TGTGCCAGCGGGAGGGCTAGGAGCAATCAGCCCCAGCATTTT	CASGRARSNQPQHF
TRBJ2-3	TRBV7-8	TRBD2	many	TGTGCCAGCAGCTCCTCCGGTCTAGCGGGATTTTCCCCCCTCACAGATACGCAGTATTTT	CASSSSGLAGFSPLTDTQYF
TRBJ2-3	TRBV20-1	TRBD1	many	TGCAGTGCTGAGGGACAGGGCGGAGATACGCAGTATTTT	CSAEGQGGDTQYF
TRBJ1-2	TRBV27	-	many	TGTGCCAGCAGTTTAGATTCTAGGGCACGGCACTATGGCTACACCTTC	CASSLDSRARHYGYTF
TRBJ2-7	TRBV3-1	TRBD2	-	TGTGCCAGCACCCAGAGCGGGGACCTTTCATACGAGCAGTACTTC	CASTQSGDLSYEQYF
TRBJ1-5	TRBV5-1	-	many	TGCGCCAGCAGCTTGGGGCCAAGGGGTGACAATCAGCCCCAGCATTTT	CASSLGPRGDNQPQHF
TRBJ2-7	TRBV12-3/TRBV12-4	TRBD1	-	TGTGCCAGCAGTTTGGGACTGGGACAGGGCGGCTACGAGCAGTACTTC	CASSLGLGQGGYEQYF
TRBJ1-6	TRBV12-3/TRBV12-4	-	many	TGTGCCAGCACTTTAGGGGGGTCACCCCTCCACTTT	CASTLGGSPLHF